What follows is one T cell receptor beta chain and its context. Its specificity is not known. V lost 6 bases to trimming and J lost 13 bases, with 10 bases between them. Germline assignment: CDR1 LNHDA and CDR2 SQIVND (reference sequence). The CDR3 contains 11 residues. The data belong to a study of response to subunit inactivated influenza vaccine. Study-wide points: The authors suggested that every seasonal influenza vaccination recruits few new T cells.

TCRdb called the RT-PCR reads again in MiXCR, with one record for every CDR3 protein. Of about 310,000 distinct CDR3 sequences listed, about 20% are singletons. This rearrangement joins TRBV19 to TRBJ2-6; no clear D gene. This receptor was obtained from a man aged 50-75 years who received an inactivated influenza vaccine. Sequenced here: PBMCs from blood, sampled about 20 months after vaccination. The chain's CDR3 is CASSKNGVLTF. The CDR3 DNA follows: TGTGCCAGTAGCAAAAACGGGGTCCTGACTTTC. Variable domain in full (rest from reference TRBV19 and TRBJ2-6): DGGITQSPKYLFRKEGQNVTLSCEQNLNHDAMYWYRQDPGQGLRLIYYSQIVNDFQKGDIAEGYSVSREKKESFPLTVTSAQKNPTAFYLCASSKNGVLTFGAGSRLTVL.